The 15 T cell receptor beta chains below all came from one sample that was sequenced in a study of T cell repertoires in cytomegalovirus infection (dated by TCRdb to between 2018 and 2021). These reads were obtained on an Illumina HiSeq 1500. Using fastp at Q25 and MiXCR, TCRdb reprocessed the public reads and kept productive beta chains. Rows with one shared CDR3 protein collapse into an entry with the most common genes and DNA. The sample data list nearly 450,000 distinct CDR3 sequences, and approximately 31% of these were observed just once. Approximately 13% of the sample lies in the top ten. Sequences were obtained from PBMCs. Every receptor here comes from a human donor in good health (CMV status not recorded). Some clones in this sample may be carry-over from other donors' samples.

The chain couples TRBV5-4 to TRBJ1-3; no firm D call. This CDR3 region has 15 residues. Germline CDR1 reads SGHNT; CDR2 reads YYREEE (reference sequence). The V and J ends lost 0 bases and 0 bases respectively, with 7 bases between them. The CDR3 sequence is CASSLGRTSGNTIYF. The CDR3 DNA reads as TGTGCCAGCAGCTTGGGACGGACCTCTGGAAACACCATATATTTT.

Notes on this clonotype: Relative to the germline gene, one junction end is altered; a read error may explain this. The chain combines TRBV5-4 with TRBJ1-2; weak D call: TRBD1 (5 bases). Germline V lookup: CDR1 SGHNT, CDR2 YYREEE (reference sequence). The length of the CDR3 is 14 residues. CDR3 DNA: TGTGCCAGCAGCCGGATTGGGGCTGGCTATTGCTACACCTTC. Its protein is CASSRIGAGYCYTF.

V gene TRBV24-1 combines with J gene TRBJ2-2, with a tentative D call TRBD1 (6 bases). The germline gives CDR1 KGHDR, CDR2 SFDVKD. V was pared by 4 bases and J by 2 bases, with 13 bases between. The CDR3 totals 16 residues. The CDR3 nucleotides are TGTGCCACCAGTGAGATGGACAGTCGAAACACCGGGGAGCTGTTTTTT. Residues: CATSEMDSRNTGELFF.

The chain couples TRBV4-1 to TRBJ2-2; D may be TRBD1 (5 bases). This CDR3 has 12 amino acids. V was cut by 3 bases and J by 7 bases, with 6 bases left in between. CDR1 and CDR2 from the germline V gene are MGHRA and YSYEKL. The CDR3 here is CASSHRVGELFF. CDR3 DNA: TGCGCCAGCAGCCACAGGGTCGGGGAGCTGTTTTTT.

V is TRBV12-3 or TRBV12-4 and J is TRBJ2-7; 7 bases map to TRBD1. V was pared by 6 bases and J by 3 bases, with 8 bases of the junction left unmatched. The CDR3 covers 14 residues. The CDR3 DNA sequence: TGTGCCAGCAGGCAGACAGGGCTGATCTACGAGCAGTACTTC. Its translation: CASRQTGLIYEQYF.

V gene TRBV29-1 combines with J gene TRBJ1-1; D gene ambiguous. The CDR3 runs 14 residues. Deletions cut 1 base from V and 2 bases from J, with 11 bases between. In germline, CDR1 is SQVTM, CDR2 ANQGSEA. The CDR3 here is CSVEVKGSNTEAFF. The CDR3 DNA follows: TGCAGCGTTGAAGTAAAGGGTTCCAACACTGAAGCTTTCTTT.

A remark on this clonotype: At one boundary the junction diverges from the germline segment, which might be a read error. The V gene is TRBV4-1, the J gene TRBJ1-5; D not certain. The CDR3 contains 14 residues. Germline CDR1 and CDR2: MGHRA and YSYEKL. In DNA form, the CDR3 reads TGTGCCAGCAGCCAAGAGAACCGCAATCAGCCCCAGCATTTT. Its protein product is CASSQENRNQPQHF.

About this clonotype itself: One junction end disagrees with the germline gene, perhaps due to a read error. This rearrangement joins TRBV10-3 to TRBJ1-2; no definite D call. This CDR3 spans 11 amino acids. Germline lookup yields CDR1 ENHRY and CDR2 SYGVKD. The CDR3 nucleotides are TGTGCCAGCAGCCCCGATGAGGGCTACAACTTC. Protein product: CASSPDEGYNF.

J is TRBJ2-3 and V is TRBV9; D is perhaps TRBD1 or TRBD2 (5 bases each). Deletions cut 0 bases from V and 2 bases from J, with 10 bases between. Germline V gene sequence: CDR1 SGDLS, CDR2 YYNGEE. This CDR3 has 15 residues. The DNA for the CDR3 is TGTGCCAGCAGCGTAGTGGGGACCGACACAGATACGCAGTATTTT. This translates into CASSVVGTDTDTQYF.

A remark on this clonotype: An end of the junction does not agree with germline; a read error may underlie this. In DNA form, the CDR3 reads TGTGCCAATAGTATGGGCAGGGGGAACACGGAATCTTTCTTT. Protein: CANSMGRGNTESFF. This chain links TRBV19 with TRBJ1-1; 7 bases match TRBD1. Germline CDR1 is LNHDA and CDR2 is SQIVND (reference sequence). CDR3 size: 14 residues.

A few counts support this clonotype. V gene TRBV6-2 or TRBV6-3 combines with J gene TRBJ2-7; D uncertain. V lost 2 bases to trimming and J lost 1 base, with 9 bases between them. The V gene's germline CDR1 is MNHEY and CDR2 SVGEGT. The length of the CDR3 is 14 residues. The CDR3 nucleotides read TGTGCCAGCAGTTACGATTCGGTTTCCTACGAGCAGTACTTC. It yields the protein CASSYDSVSYEQYF.

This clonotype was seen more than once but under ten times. CDR3: CATKEGGSTDTQYF. The CDR3 DNA sequence: TGTGCCACCAAGGAGGGGGGCAGCACAGATACGCAGTATTTT. V usage is TRBV24-1 and J usage is TRBJ2-3, with D perhaps TRBD1 or TRBD2 (6 bases each). V was clipped by 8 bases and J by 0 bases, with 11 bases between them. Germline V gives CDR1 KGHDR, CDR2 SFDVKD. The CDR3 loop spans 14 amino acids.

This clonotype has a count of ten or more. CDR3 sequence: CASSYAQGHGENIQYF. In nucleotides, the CDR3 is TGTGCCAGCAGTTACGCTCAGGGCCATGGAGAAAACATTCAGTACTTC. The chain recombines TRBV6-2 or TRBV6-3 with TRBJ2-4; D perhaps matches TRBD1 (5 bases). CDR1 is MNHEY and CDR2 is SVGEGT in the germline V gene. This CDR3 spans 16 amino acids. Trimming stripped 2 bases from V and 5 bases from J, with 16 bases between.

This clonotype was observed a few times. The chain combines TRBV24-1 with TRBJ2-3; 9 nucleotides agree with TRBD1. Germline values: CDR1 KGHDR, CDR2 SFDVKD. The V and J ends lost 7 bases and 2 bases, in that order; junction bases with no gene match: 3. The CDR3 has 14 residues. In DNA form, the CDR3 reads TGTGCCACCAGCGGGGACAGGGACACAGATACGCAGTATTTT. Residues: CATSGDRDTDTQYF.

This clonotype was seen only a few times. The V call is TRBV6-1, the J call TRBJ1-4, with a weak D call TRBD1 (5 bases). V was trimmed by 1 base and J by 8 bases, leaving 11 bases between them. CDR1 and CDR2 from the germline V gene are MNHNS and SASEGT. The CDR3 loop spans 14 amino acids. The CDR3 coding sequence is TGTGCCAGCAGTGAAGAGGGCAGGGAGGAAAAACTGTTTTTT. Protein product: CASSEEGREEKLFF.